This TCR beta chain was retrieved from a study of cytomegalovirus exposure and HLA in healthy donors. CDR1 and CDR2 (germline): SGHNT, YYREEE (reference sequence). Trimming stripped 2 bases from V and 2 bases from J, with 7 bases between. The CDR3 covers 13 residues. In the PCR, 60 Vbeta and 13 Jbeta primers were used. Clones were read by immunoSEQ multiplex PCR, and TCRdb kept only the in-frame ones, dropping some. The table shows 100,000 to 140,000 clones, with 81% occurring only once. Sequencing was carried out using PBMCs. This chain links TRBV5-4 with TRBJ1-1; D call uncertain. The TCR originated in a man younger than 45 in good health and CMV-seronegative. The CDR3 region is CASSFQKNTEAFF. CDR3 DNA sequence: TGTGCCAGCAGCTTCCAGAAAAACACTGAAGCTTTCTTT.